Each of the 12 T cell receptor beta chains below was sequenced from the same sample in a study of cytomegalovirus exposure and HLA in healthy donors. The PCR contained 60 Vbeta and 13 Jbeta primers. The method was immunoSEQ multiplex PCR; TCRdb's version includes in-frame clones alone and lacks a portion of them. The data show under 95,000 clones, with around 80% seen just once and approximately 5.3% held by the top ten. What was sequenced was PBMCs. Every receptor here comes from a man aged 25-40 years in good health and CMV-seropositive.

The J gene is TRBJ2-1, the V gene TRBV5-1, with 8 bases identical to TRBD2. After removal of 4 bases from V and 5 bases from J, the junction contained 5 bases not matched to a gene. This CDR3 is built from 14 residues. The germline gives CDR1 SGHRS, CDR2 YFSETQ. CDR3 DNA: TGCGCCAGCAGCCAGACTAGCGTGCACAATGAGCAGTTCTTC. It specifies CASSQTSVHNEQFF.

This chain joins TRBV7-9 and TRBJ1-5, with unresolved D. This CDR3 spans 16 amino acids. Germline CDR1 reads SEHNR; CDR2 reads FQNEAQ (reference sequence). V lost 2 bases, J lost 2 bases, and 13 bases lay in between. CDR3 nucleotides: TGTGCCAGCAGCTTATCAGGTATAGTGGGCAATCAGCCCCAGCATTTT. Residues: CASSLSGIVGNQPQHF.

The CDR3 sequence is CASTKAGTAGVLHF. The DNA of the CDR3 is TGTGCCAGTACCAAAGCCGGGACAGCCGGCGTCCTCCACTTT. This chain connects TRBV19 to TRBJ1-6; TRBD1 matches at 7 bases. This CDR3 comprises 14 residues. CDR1 is LNHDA, CDR2 SQIVND, per germline (reference sequence). V lost 7 bases and J lost 15; bases outside the gene matches: 15.

The gene calls are TRBV10-3 and TRBJ1-2; possibly TRBD1 for D (5 bases). CDR3 size: 13 residues. The V end lost 4 bases, the J end lost 8 bases, and 14 bases lay between the germline ends. From germline, CDR1 is ENHRY and CDR2 SYGVKD. The CDR3 region has the DNA TGTGCCATCAGTGTCAAGACAGACCAGGGCTACACCTTC. This sequence encodes CAISVKTDQGYTF.

This clone showed up just a few times. At one of its ends the junction is not consistent with the germline gene, which may arise from a read error. V gene TRBV7-7 combines with J gene TRBJ1-1; D gene ambiguous. Per germline, CDR1 SSHAT and CDR2 FNYEAQ (reference sequence). CDR3 size: 13 residues. CDR3 in DNA: TGTGCTAGCAGCCAACTGCGGGACACTGAAGCTTTCTTT. It specifies CASSQLRDTEAFF.

This clone was detected only once. The chain is built from TRBV27 and TRBJ2-7; D is possibly TRBD1 (6 bases). Per germline, CDR1 MNHEY and CDR2 SMNVEV (reference sequence). The V end lost 8 bases, the J end lost 0 bases, and 14 bases lay between the germline ends. The CDR3 length is 14 residues. The CDR3 DNA reads TGTGCCAGCCCCTGGGGGCCTAGCTCCTACGAGCAGTACTTC. Its protein is CASPWGPSSYEQYF.

The J gene is TRBJ2-1, the V gene TRBV7-3; 9 nucleotides match TRBD2. This CDR3 contains 15 residues. In germline, CDR1 is SGHTA, CDR2 FQGTGA. V dropped 0 bases and J dropped 6; count of bases not matched to a gene: 3. The CDR3 DNA sequence: TGTGCCAGCAGCTTAACGGTAGCGGGGGTCAATGAGCAGTTCTTC. Translation gives CASSLTVAGVNEQFF.

The chain has TRBV27 and TRBJ2-1; TRBD2 agrees at 10 bases. The V gene's germline CDR1 is MNHEY and CDR2 SMNVEV (reference sequence). V shed 2 bases and J 7 bases; nucleotides not matched to a gene: 5. This CDR3 is 15 amino acids long. In DNA form, the CDR3 reads TGTGCCAGCAGTTTAGGGGCTAGCGGGAGAAATGAGCAGTTCTTC. Translated, it gives CASSLGASGRNEQFF.

The chain carries TRBV4-2 and TRBJ1-6, with 9 bases that match TRBD1. CDR3 length: 16 amino acids. After removal of 1 base from V and 7 bases from J, the junction contained 5 bases not matched to a gene. CDR1 and CDR2 (germline): LGHNA, YNFKEQ. The CDR3 bases are TGTGCCAGCAGCCAAGGCCTGACAGGGGGAAATTCACCCCTCCACTTT. It specifies CASSQGLTGGNSPLHF.

The chain joins TRBV29-1 to TRBJ2-3; TRBD2 matches 13 bases. Germline values: CDR1 SQVTM, CDR2 ANQGSEA. J was trimmed by 0 bases and V by 4 bases; bases with no gene match: 4. CDR3 length: 16 residues. CDR3 amino acids: CSVVLAGGPSTDTQYF. The CDR3 nucleotides are TGCAGCGTTGTACTAGCGGGAGGGCCTAGCACAGATACGCAGTATTTT.

Written as DNA, the CDR3 is TGTGCCAGCAGGCGGGGGGCGCGAAACTATGGCTACACCTTC. Residues: CASRRGARNYGYTF. The chain joins TRBV2 to TRBJ1-2; tentatively, D is TRBD1 (6 bases). V was pared by 6 bases and J by 2 bases, with 13 bases between. The CDR3 contains 14 residues. Germline CDR1 SNHLY, CDR2 FYNNEI.

The V call is TRBV30, the J call TRBJ2-3, with D unresolved. Trimming took off 3 bases at V and 5 bases at J, with 6 bases between the two ends. The CDR3 length is 11 residues. CDR1 GTSNPN and CDR2 SVGIG come from the germline V gene (reference sequence). The CDR3 sequence: CAWRWRDTQYF. In nucleotides, the CDR3 is TGTGCCTGGAGGTGGAGAGATACGCAGTATTTT.